This T cell receptor beta chain was recorded in a study of T cells in Graves' hyperthyroidism and ophthalmopathy. This clonotype was recorded many times. CDR1 is DFQATT and CDR2 is SNEGSKA in the germline V gene (reference sequence). V was clipped by 4 bases and J by 1 base; unmatched bases: 4. This CDR3 contains 13 residues. The CDR3 regions of TCR beta were amplified from RNA transcripts. Primed by the HTBI set, a first-round RT-PCR was run on the TCR CDR3. TCRdb re-analysed the multiplex PCR reads in MiXCR, keeping a single row per CDR3 protein. The table lists around 600,000 distinct CDR3 sequences, around 15% of them singletons.

The chain has TRBV20-1 and TRBJ2-7, with 7 nucleotides matching TRBD2. The sequenced sample was blood. The TCR originated in a woman between 50 and 59 years old with Graves' ophthalmopathy. The chain's CDR3 is CSATSGGSYEQYF. DNA of the CDR3: TGCAGTGCTACTAGCGGAGGATCCTACGAGCAGTACTTC.